This TCR beta chain was sequenced during a study of blood T cell repertoires in COVID-19. Turning to the study itself: Acute-phase and convalescent COVID-19 samples originated in the United States, Italy and Spain. The analysed material was cDNA or gDNA that came from T cells, B-cell-depleted T cells, or PBMCs.

In germline, CDR1 is MGHDK, CDR2 SYGVNS. The CDR3 totals 13 residues. Deletions cut 3 bases from V and 4 bases from J, with 9 bases between. Per the original methods: By means of reference gene primer amplification, nucleated cell counts were estimated. Method: immunoSEQ multiplex PCR; TCRdb's copy keeps in-frame clones and lacks some. V and J calls plus clone size are reproduced from that table; the DNA served to infer D and trimming. This sample has 250,000 to 300,000 clones, with 87% found just once. In its sample, this clone was seen a few times. The sequencing input was peripheral blood. The receptor was derived from a woman aged 45 to 65 who had recovered from COVID-19. The rearrangement uses TRBV25-1 and TRBJ1-2; D is perhaps TRBD1 (5 bases). The CDR3 bases are TGTGCCAGCAGTGATGGGGGGTTCTATGGCTACACCTTC. This sequence encodes CASSDGGFYGYTF.